The 10 T cell receptor beta chains in this list originate from one sample, sequenced in a study of control samples from healthy donors and cancer patients. Repertoires were generated with immunoSEQ multiplex PCR, while TCRdb's copy carries only in-frame clones and drops some. The table records 110,000 or so clones, 70% to 85% of them present only once. The source material was blood. These receptors originate from a man between 18 and 35 years old in good health.

This sequence joins TRBV5-8 and TRBJ1-2, with 8 positions matching TRBD1. The CDR3 is 14 residues long. Trimming took 4 bases from V and 5 from J; bases not matched to a gene: 7. Germline loops: CDR1 SGHTS, CDR2 YDEGEE. In nucleotides, the CDR3 is TGTGCCAGCAGCCTCGACAGGGGACTATATGGCTACACCTTC. Protein: CASSLDRGLYGYTF.

The V call is TRBV7-9, the J call TRBJ1-5; no reliable D call. Between the trimmed V and J ends, which lost 4 bases and 5 bases, there was a span of 6 bases. Per the germline V gene, CDR1 is SEHNR and CDR2 is FQNEAQ (reference sequence). The CDR3 consists of 12 residues. The CDR3 DNA reads TGTGCCAGCAGCTCACTCGATCAGCCCCAGCATTTT. Amino acids: CASSSLDQPQHF.

The chain combines TRBV29-1 with TRBJ1-5; 12 bases map to TRBD1. The junction had 8 bases not matched to a gene; V was cut back by 6 bases and J by 5 bases. The germline V gene has CDR1 SQVTM and CDR2 ANQGSEA. The CDR3 is 15 amino acids. The CDR3 nucleotides are TGCAGCGTCTCCCGGGACAGGGGGCCGGATCAGCCCCAGCATTTT. Amino acid sequence: CSVSRDRGPDQPQHF.

V and J are TRBV25-1 and TRBJ2-7; 11 bases match TRBD1. CDR3 size: 16 residues. Germline values: CDR1 MGHDK, CDR2 SYGVNS. With V trimmed by 4 bases and J by 0 bases, 5 bases remained unmatched. The CDR3 DNA reads TGTGCCAGCAGTGTAGGGGACAGGGGGAGCTCCTACGAGCAGTACTTC. Residues: CASSVGDRGSSYEQYF.

The CDR3 nucleotides read TGCGCCAGCAGCCAAGATCGGACTCCGGGGGAGACCCAGTACTTC. Translated: CASSQDRTPGETQYF. This sequence joins TRBV4-1 and TRBJ2-5, with a weak D call TRBD2 (5 bases). Per the germline V gene, CDR1 is MGHRA and CDR2 is YSYEKL. V gave up 0 bases and J gave up 5 bases, with 13 bases separating them. The length of the CDR3 is 15 residues.

The genes are TRBV7-2 and TRBJ1-3; TRBD1 might be the D (6 bases). CDR1 is SGHTA and CDR2 is FQGNSA in the germline V gene. Trimming shortened V by 3 bases and J by 1 base, and 16 bases separated the two germline ends. This CDR3 has 17 amino acids. The CDR3, as DNA: TGTGCCAGCAGCTTTAGTCAGGGGAGGAGGTCTGGAAACACCATATATTTT. The encoded protein is CASSFSQGRRSGNTIYF.

This chain joins TRBV4-2 and TRBJ2-6; no definite D call. The germline V and J ends were trimmed by 3 bases and 0 bases, with 15 bases remaining between them. Germline CDR1 is LGHNA and CDR2 is YNFKEQ. The CDR3 spans 18 residues. The CDR3 reads CASSQEPGPSSGANVLTF. The CDR3 DNA reads as TGTGCCAGCAGCCAGGAACCGGGTCCTAGCTCTGGGGCCAACGTCCTGACTTTC.

Here the CDR3 reads CAWRRTGNTIYF. The CDR3 nucleotides read TGTGCCTGGAGGCGAACGGGAAACACCATATATTTT. The rearrangement links TRBV30 to TRBJ1-3; no definite D call. The CDR3 contains 12 residues. V gave up 3 bases and J gave up 4 bases, with 7 bases separating them. From germline, CDR1 is GTSNPN and CDR2 SVGIG (reference sequence).

V and J are TRBV2 and TRBJ1-6; no definite D call. CDR1 SNHLY and CDR2 FYNNEI come from the germline V gene. The CDR3 runs 14 residues. The V end lost 8 bases, the J end lost 5 bases, and 13 bases lay between the germline ends. This CDR3 is CASRGEVDNSPLHF. The CDR3 nucleotides read TGTGCCAGCCGGGGTGAGGTCGATAATTCACCCCTCCACTTT.

This chain connects TRBV2 to TRBJ2-3; D may be TRBD2 (5 bases). This CDR3 contains 16 residues. Trimming pared 0 bases from V and 2 bases from J, leaving 12 bases between. Germline lookup yields CDR1 SNHLY and CDR2 FYNNEI. The CDR3 loop is CASSEAFERFTDTQYF. The DNA for the CDR3 is TGTGCCAGCAGTGAAGCCTTCGAGCGGTTCACAGATACGCAGTATTTT.